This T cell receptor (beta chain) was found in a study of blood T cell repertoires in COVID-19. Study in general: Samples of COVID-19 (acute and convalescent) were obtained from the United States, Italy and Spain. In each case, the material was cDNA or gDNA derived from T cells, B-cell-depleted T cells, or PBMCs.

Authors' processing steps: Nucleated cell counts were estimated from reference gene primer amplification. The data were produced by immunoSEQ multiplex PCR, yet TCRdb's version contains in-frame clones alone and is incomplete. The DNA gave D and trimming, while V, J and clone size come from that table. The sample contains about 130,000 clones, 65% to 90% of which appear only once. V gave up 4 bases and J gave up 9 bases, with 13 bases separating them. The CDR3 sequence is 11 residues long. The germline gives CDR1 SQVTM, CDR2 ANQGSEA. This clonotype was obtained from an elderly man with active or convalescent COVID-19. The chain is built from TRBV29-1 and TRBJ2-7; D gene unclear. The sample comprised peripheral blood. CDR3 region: CSVGGTFGQYF. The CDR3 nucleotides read TGCAGCGTTGGCGGCACCTTTGGGCAGTACTTC.